These T cell receptor beta chains were read from a single sample in a study of cytomegalovirus exposure and HLA in healthy donors. Repertoires were generated with immunoSEQ multiplex PCR, while TCRdb's copy carries only in-frame clones and drops some. The sample comprises more than 95,000 clones, around 72% of which are singletons, and about 5.7% rests with the top ten. Material for sequencing was PBMCs. The receptors stem from a male donor in good health and CMV-seronegative. CDR3s include the opening cysteine and the closing phenylalanine or tryptophan. D genes are given only for firm matches. The listing skips clone size in some rows; elsewhere it reads once, few, many or a size class.

size	V	J	D	CDR3	DNA
few	TRBV6-5	TRBJ1-1	.	CASSYRGNTEAFF	TGTGCCAGCAGTTACAGGGGGAACACTGAAGCTTTCTTT
.	TRBV5-5	TRBJ1-3	.	CASSINPRDTRTGNTIYF	TGTGCCAGCAGCATAAACCCCCGGGACACCCGAACTGGAAACACCATATATTTT
.	TRBV19	TRBJ2-7	.	CASSSRPRGDYEQYF	TGTGCCAGTAGTTCCCGGCCGCGGGGCGACTACGAGCAGTACTTC
once	TRBV25-1	TRBJ1-2	TRBD1	CASSAGTGNYGYTF	TGTGCCAGCAGTGCCGGGACAGGGAACTATGGCTACACCTTC
.	TRBV5-1	TRBJ2-5	.	CASSEVGVEETQYF	TGCGCCAGCAGCGAGGTAGGAGTGGAAGAGACCCAGTACTTC
.	TRBV10-3	TRBJ2-3	TRBD1	CAIRPGQGAADTQYF	TGTGCCATCAGGCCGGGACAGGGTGCCGCAGATACGCAGTATTTT
few	TRBV2	TRBJ1-5	TRBD1	CASSGTGESQPQHF	TGTGCCAGCAGTGGGACAGGGGAAAGTCAGCCCCAGCATTTT
.	TRBV2	TRBJ2-3	.	CASEYLTDTQYF	TGTGCCAGCGAGTACCTCACAGATACGCAGTATTTT
few	TRBV7-9	TRBJ2-3	.	CASSLPRASGTDTQYF	TGTGCCAGCAGCTTGCCGAGGGCTAGCGGCACAGATACGCAGTATTTT
.	TRBV18	TRBJ2-7	TRBD2	CASSPNPGTSGSTDEQYF	TGTGCCAGCTCACCTAACCCTGGGACTAGCGGGTCGACGGACGAGCAGTACTTC
.	TRBV5-1	TRBJ2-3	TRBD1	CASSWDRLGGQADTQYF	TGCGCCAGCAGCTGGGACAGATTAGGGGGACAGGCAGATACGCAGTATTTT
.	TRBV4-3	TRBJ2-1	.	CASSQDPPGTHNEQFF	TGCGCCAGCAGCCAAGACCCTCCCGGGACTCACAATGAGCAGTTCTTC
.	TRBV19	TRBJ1-1	TRBD1	CASSTQGVNSGTEAFF	TGTGCCAGTAGTACACAGGGGGTAAATTCGGGCACTGAAGCTTTCTTT
few	TRBV9	TRBJ2-1	.	CASSVGWSSYNEQFF	TGTGCCAGCAGCGTAGGATGGAGTTCCTACAATGAGCAGTTCTTC
.	TRBV30	TRBJ2-5	TRBD1	CAWRGTGRETQYF	TGTGCCTGGAGGGGGACAGGGCGAGAGACCCAGTACTTC
.	TRBV27	TRBJ2-7	.	CASSLSSSAIYEQYF	TGTGCCAGCAGTTTATCGTCTAGCGCAATTTACGAGCAGTACTTC
.	TRBV27	TRBJ2-7	.	CASSSQGFSVDEQYF	TGTGCCAGCAGTTCACAGGGTTTCAGTGTTGACGAGCAGTACTTC
few	TRBV12-5	TRBJ2-2	.	CASALGTGELFF	TGTGCTAGTGCCCTCGGTACCGGGGAGCTGTTTTTT
.	TRBV27	TRBJ1-2	TRBD1	CASSFGQGAIGYTF	TGTGCCAGCAGTTTCGGACAGGGGGCGATCGGCTACACCTTC
.	TRBV7-9	TRBJ2-5	TRBD2	CASSLGLAGSETQYF	TGTGCCAGCAGCTTAGGTTTAGCGGGATCAGAGACCCAGTACTTC
.	TRBV18	TRBJ2-1	TRBD2	CASSESSGGLRGEQFF	TGTGCCAGCTCAGAAAGCAGCGGGGGCCTCCGGGGGGAGCAGTTCTTC
.	TRBV7-2	TRBJ2-5	.	CASSSRAGETQYF	TGTGCCAGCAGCTCCCGCGCGGGAGAGACCCAGTACTTC
.	TRBV14	TRBJ1-3	TRBD1	CASSLDRSSGNTIYF	TGTGCCAGCAGCTTGGACAGGTCGTCTGGAAACACCATATATTTT